This T cell receptor (beta chain) was observed in a study of T-cell reconstitution after alpha-beta-depleted transplantation in children. Study-wide findings and caveats: Most T-cell counts and diversity one year after the transplant came from T cells that were newly produced. At day 60, the high TCRbeta diversity found in some patients originated from recipient T cells and thymic progenitors that had survived.

Germline values: CDR1 SGHDN, CDR2 FVKESK. Trimming removed 2 bases from V and 4 bases from J, with 17 bases in between. The CDR3 is made up of 16 amino acids. As regards this clonotype: Its antigen is undetermined.

During its preparation, the TCRbeta library received unique molecular identifiers. TCRdb re-derived calls from the PCR reads in MiXCR, one entry per CDR3 protein. The table lists hundreds of thousands of distinct CDR3 sequences, around 13% of them singletons. This chain joins TRBV14 and TRBJ1-2, with D possibly matching TRBD1 (6 bases). Sequenced material: PBMCs, mostly from graft donor cells, taken 360 days after TCRalphabeta/CD19-depleted stem cell transplant. The receptor comes from a male patient younger than 18 who had a stem cell transplant for acute myeloid leukemia, so the T cells may come from the graft donor. CDR3 in amino acids: CASSQRLGARSYGYTF. The DNA for the CDR3 is TGTGCCAGCAGCCAAAGGTTGGGGGCTAGAAGCTATGGCTACACCTTC.